This record looks at one TCR beta chain sequence and its context. Its antigen is undetermined. Germline CDR1 is KGHSH and CDR2 is LQKENI. The length of the CDR3 is 20 residues. Germline trimming cut 3 bases from V and 2 bases from J; bases unmatched to any gene: 14. Original processing methods: Out-of-frame sequences were removed, leaving roughly 2,200,000 distinct TCRbeta sequences. Here immunoSEQ multiplex PCR was the method, and the copy in TCRdb shows in-frame clones only, minus some. From that table come the V and J calls and clone size; the DNA was used to work out D and trimming. The sample contains under 55,000 clones, around four fifths of which appear only once. These data belong to a study of memory CD4+ T cells and cytomegalovirus serostatus. Single viable CD3+CD4+CD8-CD45RO+ cells were sorted as the memory CD4+ T cells. General observations from the study: The CMV-associated TCR signature appears largely within the CD4+ memory repertoire. Median bootstrapped AUC for CMV status was just over 0.94 originally, around 0.91 US-trained.

The chain links TRBV18 to TRBJ2-5, with TRBD2 matching over 14 bases. The sample comprised memory CD4+ T cells from blood. This sequence was found in an adult in good health and CMV-seropositive. The CDR3 bases are TGTGCCAGCTCACCCTCAATCGGGACTAGCGGGGGTCCCCCTCAAGAGACCCAGTACTTC. Amino acids: CASSPSIGTSGGPPQETQYF.